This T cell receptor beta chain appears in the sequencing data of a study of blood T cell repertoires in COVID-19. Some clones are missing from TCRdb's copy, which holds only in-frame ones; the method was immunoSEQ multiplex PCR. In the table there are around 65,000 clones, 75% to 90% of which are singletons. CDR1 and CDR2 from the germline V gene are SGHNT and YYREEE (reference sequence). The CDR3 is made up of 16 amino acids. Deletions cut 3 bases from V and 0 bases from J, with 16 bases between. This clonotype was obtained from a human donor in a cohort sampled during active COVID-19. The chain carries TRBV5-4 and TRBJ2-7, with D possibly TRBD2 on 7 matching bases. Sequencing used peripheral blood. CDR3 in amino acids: CASSSSSRGPSYEQYF. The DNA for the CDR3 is TGTGCCAGCAGCTCCTCATCGCGGGGGCCCTCCTACGAGCAGTACTTC.